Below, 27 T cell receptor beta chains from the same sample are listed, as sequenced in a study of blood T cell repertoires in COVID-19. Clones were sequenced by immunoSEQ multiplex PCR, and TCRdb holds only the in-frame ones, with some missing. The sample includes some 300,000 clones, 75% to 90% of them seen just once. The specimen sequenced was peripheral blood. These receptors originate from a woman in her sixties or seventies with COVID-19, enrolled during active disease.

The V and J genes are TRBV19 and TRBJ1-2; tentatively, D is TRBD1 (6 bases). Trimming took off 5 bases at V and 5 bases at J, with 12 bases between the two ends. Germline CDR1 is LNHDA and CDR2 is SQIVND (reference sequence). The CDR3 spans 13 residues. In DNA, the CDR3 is TGTGCCAGTAGTGCGACAGGTGGATATGGCTACACCTTC. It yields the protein CASSATGGYGYTF.

The CDR3 loop is CASAWGGWGYTF. The DNA for the CDR3 is TGTGCCAGCGCCTGGGGGGGCTGGGGCTACACCTTC. The rearrangement uses TRBV5-4 and TRBJ1-2; possibly TRBD1 for D (6 bases). Trimming cost V 7 bases and J 8 bases, with 15 bases left between them. This CDR3 contains 12 residues. Germline-derived CDR1 and CDR2 are SGHNT and YYREEE (reference sequence).

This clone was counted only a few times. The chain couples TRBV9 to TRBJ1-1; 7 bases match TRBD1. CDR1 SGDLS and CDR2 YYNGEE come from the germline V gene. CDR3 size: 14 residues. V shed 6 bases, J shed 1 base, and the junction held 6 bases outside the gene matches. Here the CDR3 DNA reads TGTGCCAGCACCCTAGGGACAGCGAACACTGAAGCTTTCTTT. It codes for CASTLGTANTEAFF.

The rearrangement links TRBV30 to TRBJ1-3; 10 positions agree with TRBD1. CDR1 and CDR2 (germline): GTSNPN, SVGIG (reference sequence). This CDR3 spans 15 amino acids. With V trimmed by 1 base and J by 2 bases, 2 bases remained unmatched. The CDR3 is CAWSDGTGAGNTIYF. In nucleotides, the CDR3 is TGTGCCTGGAGTGACGGGACAGGGGCTGGAAACACCATATATTTT.

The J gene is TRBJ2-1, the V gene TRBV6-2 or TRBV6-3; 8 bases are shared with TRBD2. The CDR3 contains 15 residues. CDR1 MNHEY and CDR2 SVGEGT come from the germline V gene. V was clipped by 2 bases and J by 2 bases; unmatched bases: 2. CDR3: CASSYQAGAYNEQFF. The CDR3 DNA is TGTGCCAGCAGTTACCAAGCGGGGGCCTACAATGAGCAGTTCTTC.

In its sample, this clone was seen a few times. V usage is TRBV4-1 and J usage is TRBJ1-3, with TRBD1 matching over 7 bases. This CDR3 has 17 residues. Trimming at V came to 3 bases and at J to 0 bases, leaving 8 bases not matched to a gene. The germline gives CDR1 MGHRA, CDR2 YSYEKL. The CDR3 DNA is TGCGCCAGCAGCCACCCAGGGGGGTCGATCTCTGGAAACACCATATATTTT. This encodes CASSHPGGSISGNTIYF.

For the CDR3, the DNA is TGTGCCAGCAGTCTTCAGGTAAACACTGAAGCTTTCTTT. Amino acids: CASSLQVNTEAFF. The chain is built from TRBV3-1 (or the pseudogene TRBV3-2) and TRBJ1-1, with unresolved D. CDR3 size: 13 residues. CDR1 is LGHDT and CDR2 is YNNKEL in the germline V gene (reference sequence). V shed 6 bases and J shed 2 bases, with 10 bases lying between them.

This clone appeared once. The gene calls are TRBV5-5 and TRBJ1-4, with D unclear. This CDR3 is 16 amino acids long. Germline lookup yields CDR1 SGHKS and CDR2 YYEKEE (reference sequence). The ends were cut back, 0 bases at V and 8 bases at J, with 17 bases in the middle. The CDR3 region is CASSLAPLIGREKLFF. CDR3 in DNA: TGTGCCAGCAGCTTGGCCCCCCTCATCGGGAGGGAAAAACTGTTTTTT.

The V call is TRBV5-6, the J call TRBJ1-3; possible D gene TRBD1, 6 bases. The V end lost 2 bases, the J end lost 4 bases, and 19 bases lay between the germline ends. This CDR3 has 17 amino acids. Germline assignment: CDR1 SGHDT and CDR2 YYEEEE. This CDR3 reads CASSFHPGVGDGNTIYF. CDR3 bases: TGTGCCAGCAGCTTTCACCCAGGGGTGGGCGACGGAAACACCATATATTTT. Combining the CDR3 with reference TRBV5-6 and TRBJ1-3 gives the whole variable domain DAGVTQSPTHLIKTRGQQVTLRCSPKSGHDTVSWYQQALGQGPQFIFQYYEEEERQRGNFPDRFSGHQFPNYSSELNVNALLLGDSALYLCASSFHPGVGDGNTIYFGEGSWLTVV.

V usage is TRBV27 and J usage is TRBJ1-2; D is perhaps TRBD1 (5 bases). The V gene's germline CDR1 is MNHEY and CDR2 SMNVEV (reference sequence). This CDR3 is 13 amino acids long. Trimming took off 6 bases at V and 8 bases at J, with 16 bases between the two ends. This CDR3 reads CASSPGQIWGYTF. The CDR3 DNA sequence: TGTGCCAGCAGCCCAGGACAAATTTGGGGCTACACCTTC.

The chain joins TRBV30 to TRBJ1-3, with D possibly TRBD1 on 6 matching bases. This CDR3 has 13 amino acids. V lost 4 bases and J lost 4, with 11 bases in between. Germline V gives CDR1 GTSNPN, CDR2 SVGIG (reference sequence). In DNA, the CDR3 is TGTGCCTGGACCGGGACAAGGGGAAACACCATATATTTT. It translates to CAWTGTRGNTIYF.

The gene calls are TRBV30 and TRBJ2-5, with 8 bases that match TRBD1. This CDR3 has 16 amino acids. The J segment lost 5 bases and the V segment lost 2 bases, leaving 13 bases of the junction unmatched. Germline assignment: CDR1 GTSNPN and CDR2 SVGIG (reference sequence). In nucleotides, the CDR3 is TGTGCCTGGAGTAAGTCGACAGGGGCCTACTACGAGACCCAGTACTTC. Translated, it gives CAWSKSTGAYYETQYF.

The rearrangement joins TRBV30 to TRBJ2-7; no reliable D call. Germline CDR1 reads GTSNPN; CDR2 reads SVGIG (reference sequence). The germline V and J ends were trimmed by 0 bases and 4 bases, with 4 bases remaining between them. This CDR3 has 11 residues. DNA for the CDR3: TGTGCCTGGAGTGTCGGGTACGAGCAGTACTTC. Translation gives CAWSVGYEQYF.

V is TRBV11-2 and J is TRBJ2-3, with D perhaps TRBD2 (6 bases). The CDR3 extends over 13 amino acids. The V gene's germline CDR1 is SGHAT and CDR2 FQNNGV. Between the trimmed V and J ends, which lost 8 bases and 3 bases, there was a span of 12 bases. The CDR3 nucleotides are TGTGCCAGCGGGACCGGGACTACAGATACGCAGTATTTT. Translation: CASGTGTTDTQYF.

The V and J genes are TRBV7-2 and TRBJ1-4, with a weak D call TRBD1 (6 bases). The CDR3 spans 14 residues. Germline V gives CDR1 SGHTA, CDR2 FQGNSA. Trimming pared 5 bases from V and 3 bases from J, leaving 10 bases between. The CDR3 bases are TGTGCCAGCAGCAGGGGGAGAGCTAATGAAAAACTGTTTTTT. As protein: CASSRGRANEKLFF.

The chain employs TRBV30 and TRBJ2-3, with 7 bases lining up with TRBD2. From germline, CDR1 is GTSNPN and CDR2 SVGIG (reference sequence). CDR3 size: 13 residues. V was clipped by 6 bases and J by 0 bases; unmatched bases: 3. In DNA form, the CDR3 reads TGTGCCTGTACGGGGGGAAGCACAGATACGCAGTATTTT. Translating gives CACTGGSTDTQYF.

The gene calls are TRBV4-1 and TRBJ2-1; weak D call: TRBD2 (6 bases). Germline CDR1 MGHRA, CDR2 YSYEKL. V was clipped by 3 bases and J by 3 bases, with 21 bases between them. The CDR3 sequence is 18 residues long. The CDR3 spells CASSQSRGDVNHYNEQFF. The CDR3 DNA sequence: TGCGCCAGCAGCCAGTCGCGCGGGGACGTCAATCACTACAATGAGCAGTTCTTC.

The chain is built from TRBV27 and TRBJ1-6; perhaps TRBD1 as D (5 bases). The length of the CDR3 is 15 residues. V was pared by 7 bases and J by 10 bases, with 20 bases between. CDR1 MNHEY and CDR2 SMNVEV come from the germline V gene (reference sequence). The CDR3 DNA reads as TGTGCCAGCAACTCGGGAGGGGCGCGGTGGTCACCCCTCCACTTT. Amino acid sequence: CASNSGGARWSPLHF.

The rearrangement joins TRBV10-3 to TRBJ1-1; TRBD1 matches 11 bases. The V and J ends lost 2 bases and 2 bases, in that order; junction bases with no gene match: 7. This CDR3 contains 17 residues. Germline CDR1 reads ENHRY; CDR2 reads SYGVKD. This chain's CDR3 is CAISERGTGGINTEAFF. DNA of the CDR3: TGTGCCATCAGTGAGAGGGGGACAGGGGGGATTAACACTGAAGCTTTCTTT.

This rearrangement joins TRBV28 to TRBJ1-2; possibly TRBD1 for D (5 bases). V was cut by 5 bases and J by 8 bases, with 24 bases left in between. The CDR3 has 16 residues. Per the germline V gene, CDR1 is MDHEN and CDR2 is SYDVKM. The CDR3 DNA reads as TGTGCCAGCAGTGAACCCTCCGGTGGCAGGGCGAAAGGCTACACCTTC. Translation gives CASSEPSGGRAKGYTF.

This CDR3 reads CASSLAEGEQYF. The CDR3 nucleotides read TGTGCCAGCAGCCTCGCCGAGGGCGAGCAGTACTTC. The chain links TRBV3-1 (or the pseudogene TRBV3-2) to TRBJ2-7; D may be TRBD2 (5 bases). V lost 4 bases and J 6 bases, leaving 10 bases between the germline ends. The germline CDR1 and CDR2 sequences are LGHDT and YNNKEL (reference sequence). The CDR3 length is 12 residues.

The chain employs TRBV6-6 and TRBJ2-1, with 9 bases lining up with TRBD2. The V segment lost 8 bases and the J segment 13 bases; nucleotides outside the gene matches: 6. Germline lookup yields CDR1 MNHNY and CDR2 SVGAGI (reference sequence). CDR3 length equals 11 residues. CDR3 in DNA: TGTGCCAGCCGTGCCCTAGCGGGACAGTTCTTC. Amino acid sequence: CASRALAGQFF.

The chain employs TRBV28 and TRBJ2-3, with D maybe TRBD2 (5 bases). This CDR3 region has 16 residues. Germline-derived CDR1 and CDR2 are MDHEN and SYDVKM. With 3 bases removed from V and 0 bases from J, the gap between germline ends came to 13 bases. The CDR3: CASSLPGIASTDTQYF. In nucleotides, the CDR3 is TGTGCCAGCAGTTTGCCGGGGATTGCGAGCACAGATACGCAGTATTTT.

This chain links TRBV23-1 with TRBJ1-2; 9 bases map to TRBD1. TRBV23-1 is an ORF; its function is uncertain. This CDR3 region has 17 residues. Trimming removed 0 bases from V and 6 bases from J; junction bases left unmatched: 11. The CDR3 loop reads CASSQSSWDRDVDGYTF. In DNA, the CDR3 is TGCGCCAGCAGTCAATCATCTTGGGACAGGGATGTCGATGGCTACACCTTC.

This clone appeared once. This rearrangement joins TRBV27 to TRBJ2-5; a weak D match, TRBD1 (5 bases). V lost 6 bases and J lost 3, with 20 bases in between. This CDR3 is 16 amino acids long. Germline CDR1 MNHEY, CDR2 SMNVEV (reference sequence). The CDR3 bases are TGTGCCAGCAGCCTATCGTGGGGCTTAGGAAAAGAGACCCAGTACTTC. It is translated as CASSLSWGLGKETQYF.

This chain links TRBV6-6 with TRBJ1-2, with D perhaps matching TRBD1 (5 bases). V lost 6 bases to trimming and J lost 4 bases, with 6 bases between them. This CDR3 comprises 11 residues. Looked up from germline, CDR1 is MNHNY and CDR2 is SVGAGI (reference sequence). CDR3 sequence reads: CASRGGYGYTF. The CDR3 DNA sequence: TGTGCCAGCAGGGGGGGCTATGGCTACACCTTC.

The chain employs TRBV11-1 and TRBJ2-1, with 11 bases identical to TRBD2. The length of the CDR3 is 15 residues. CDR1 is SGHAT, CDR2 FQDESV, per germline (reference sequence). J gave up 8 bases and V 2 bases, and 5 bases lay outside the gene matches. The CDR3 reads CASSLLAGGFDEQFF. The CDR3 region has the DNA TGTGCCAGCAGCTTATTAGCGGGGGGGTTCGATGAGCAGTTCTTC.